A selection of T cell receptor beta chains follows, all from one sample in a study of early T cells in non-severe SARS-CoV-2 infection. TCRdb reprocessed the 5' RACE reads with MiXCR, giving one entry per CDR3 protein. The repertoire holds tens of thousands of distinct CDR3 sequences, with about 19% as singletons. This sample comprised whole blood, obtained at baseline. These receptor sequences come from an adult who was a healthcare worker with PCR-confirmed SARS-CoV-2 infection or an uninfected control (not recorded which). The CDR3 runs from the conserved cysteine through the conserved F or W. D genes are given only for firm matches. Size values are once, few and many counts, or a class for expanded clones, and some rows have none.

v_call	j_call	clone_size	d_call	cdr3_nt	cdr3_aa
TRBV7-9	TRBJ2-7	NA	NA	TGTGCCAGCAGCTTAGCAGGTATCCGGAGACAGCGCTACGAGCAGTACTTC	CASSLAGIRRQRYEQYF
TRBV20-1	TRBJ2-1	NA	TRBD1	TGCAGTGCTATAAGACAGGGGAGAAATGAGCAGTTCTTC	CSAIRQGRNEQFF
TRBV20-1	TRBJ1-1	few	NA	TGCAGTGCTGTTGGCGAAATGAACACTGAAGCTTTCTTT	CSAVGEMNTEAFF
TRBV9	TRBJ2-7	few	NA	TGTGCCAGCAGCGTAGAGGGTACTGGGGGCAGCGAGCAGTACTTC	CASSVEGTGGSEQYF
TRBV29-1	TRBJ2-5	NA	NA	TGCAGCGCGGATAAACAGGGACGAGAGACCCAGTACTTC	CSADKQGRETQYF
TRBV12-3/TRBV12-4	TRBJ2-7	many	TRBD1	TGTGCCAGCAGGCGACAGGGGACCTACGAGCAGTACTTC	CASRRQGTYEQYF
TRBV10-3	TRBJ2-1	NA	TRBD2	TGTGCCATCAGTGAGGGGATAGCGGGGGGTTCCTACAATGAGCAGTTCTTC	CAISEGIAGGSYNEQFF
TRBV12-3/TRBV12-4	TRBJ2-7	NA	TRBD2	TGTGCCAGCAGCCTTAGCGGGCCCTACGAGCAGTACTTC	CASSLSGPYEQYF
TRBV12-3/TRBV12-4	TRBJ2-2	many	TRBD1	TGTGCCAGCACCACAGGGGGTAGCACCGGGGAGCTGTTTTTT	CASTTGGSTGELFF
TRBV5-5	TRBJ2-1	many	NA	TGTGCCAGCAGCTTGGAGCCTCTGAATGAGCAGTTCTTC	CASSLEPLNEQFF
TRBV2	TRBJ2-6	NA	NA	TGTGCCAGCAGGGGCAGGCGGTCTGGGGCCAACGTCCTGACTTTC	CASRGRRSGANVLTF
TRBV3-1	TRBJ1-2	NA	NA	TGTGCCAGCAGTTCGGGACACCTCTATGGCTACACCTTC	CASSSGHLYGYTF
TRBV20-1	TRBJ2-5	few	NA	TGCAGTGCTAGAGATGGGCAAGAGACCCAGTACTTC	CSARDGQETQYF
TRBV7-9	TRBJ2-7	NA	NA	TGTGCCAGCTCCCTCCCGCCTACCTACGAGCAGTACTTC	CASSLPPTYEQYF